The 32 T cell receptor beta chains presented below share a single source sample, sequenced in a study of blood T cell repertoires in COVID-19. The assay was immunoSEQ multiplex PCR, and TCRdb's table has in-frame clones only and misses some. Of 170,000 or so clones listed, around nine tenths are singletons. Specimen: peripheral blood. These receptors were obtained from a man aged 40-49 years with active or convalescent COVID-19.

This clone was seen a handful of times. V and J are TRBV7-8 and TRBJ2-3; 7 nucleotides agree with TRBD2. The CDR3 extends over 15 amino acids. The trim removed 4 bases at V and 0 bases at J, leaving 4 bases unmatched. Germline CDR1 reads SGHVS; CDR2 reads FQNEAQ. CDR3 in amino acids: CASSSPGLSTDTQYF. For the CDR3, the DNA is TGTGCCAGCAGCTCTCCGGGACTAAGCACAGATACGCAGTATTTT.

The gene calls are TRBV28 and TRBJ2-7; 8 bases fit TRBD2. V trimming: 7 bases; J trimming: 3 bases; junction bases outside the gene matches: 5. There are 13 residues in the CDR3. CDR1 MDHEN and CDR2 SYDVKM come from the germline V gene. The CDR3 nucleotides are TGTGCCAGCAACCGGGCGGGGGGCTACGAGCAGTACTTC. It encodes CASNRAGGYEQYF. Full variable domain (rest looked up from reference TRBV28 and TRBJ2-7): DVKVTQSSRYLVKRTGEKVFLECVQDMDHENMFWYRQDPGLGLRLIYFSYDVKMKEKGDIPEGYSVSREKKERFSLILESASTNQTSMYLCASNRAGGYEQYFGPGTRLTVT.

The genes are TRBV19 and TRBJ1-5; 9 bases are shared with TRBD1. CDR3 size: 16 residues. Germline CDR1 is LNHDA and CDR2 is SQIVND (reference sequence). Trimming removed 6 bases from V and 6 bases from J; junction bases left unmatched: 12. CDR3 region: CASRRTGTGRPQPQHF. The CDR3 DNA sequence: TGTGCCAGTAGGAGAACCGGGACAGGGAGGCCTCAGCCCCAGCATTTT. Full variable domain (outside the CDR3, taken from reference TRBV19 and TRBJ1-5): DGGITQSPKYLFRKEGQNVTLSCEQNLNHDAMYWYRQDPGQGLRLIYYSQIVNDFQKGDIAEGYSVSREKKESFPLTVTSAQKNPTAFYLCASRRTGTGRPQPQHFGDGTRLSIL.

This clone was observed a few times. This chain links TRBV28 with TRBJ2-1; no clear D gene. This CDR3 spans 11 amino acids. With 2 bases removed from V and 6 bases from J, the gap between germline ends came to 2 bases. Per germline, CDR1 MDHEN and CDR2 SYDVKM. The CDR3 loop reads CASSLLNEQFF. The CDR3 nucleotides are TGTGCCAGCAGTTTACTCAATGAGCAGTTCTTC. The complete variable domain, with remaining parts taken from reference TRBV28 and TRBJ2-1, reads DVKVTQSSRYLVKRTGEKVFLECVQDMDHENMFWYRQDPGLGLRLIYFSYDVKMKEKGDIPEGYSVSREKKERFSLILESASTNQTSMYLCASSLLNEQFFGPGTRLTVL.

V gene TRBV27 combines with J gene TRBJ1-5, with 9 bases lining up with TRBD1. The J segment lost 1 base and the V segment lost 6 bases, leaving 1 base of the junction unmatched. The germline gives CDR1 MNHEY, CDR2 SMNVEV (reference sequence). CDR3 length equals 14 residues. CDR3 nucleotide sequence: TGTGCCAGCAGGGGACAGGGAAGCAATCAGCCCCAGCATTTT. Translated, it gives CASRGQGSNQPQHF.

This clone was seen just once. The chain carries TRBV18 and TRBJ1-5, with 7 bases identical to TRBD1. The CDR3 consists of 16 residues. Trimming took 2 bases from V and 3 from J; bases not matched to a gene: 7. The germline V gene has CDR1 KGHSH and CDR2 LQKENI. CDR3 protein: CASSPSVTGLNQPQHF. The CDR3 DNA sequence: TGTGCCAGCTCACCATCCGTGACAGGGCTCAATCAGCCCCAGCATTTT.

The CDR3 DNA follows: TGCGCCAGCAGCCAGAAAACCGGGGGTACGCAGTATTTT. Its translation is CASSQKTGGTQYF. This chain connects TRBV4-3 to TRBJ2-3; maybe TRBD2 (6 bases). This CDR3 comprises 13 residues. Germline V lookup: CDR1 LGHNA, CDR2 YSLEER. Trimming left V 3 bases short and J 8 bases short, with 12 bases between.

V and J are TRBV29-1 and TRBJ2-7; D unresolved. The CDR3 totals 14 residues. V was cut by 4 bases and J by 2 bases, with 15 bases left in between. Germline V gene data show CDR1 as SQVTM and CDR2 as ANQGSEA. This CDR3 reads CSVVQAQITYEQYF. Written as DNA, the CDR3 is TGCAGCGTTGTCCAGGCTCAGATTACCTACGAGCAGTACTTC.

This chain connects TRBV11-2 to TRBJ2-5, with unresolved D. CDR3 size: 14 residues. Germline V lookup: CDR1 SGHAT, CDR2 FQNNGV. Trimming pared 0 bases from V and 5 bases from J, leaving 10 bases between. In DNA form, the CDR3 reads TGTGCCAGCAGCTTAGAGCTGAGCATGGAGACCCAGTACTTC. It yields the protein CASSLELSMETQYF. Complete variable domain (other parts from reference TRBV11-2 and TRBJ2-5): EAGVAQSPRYKIIEKRQSVAFWCNPISGHATLYWYQQILGQGPKLLIQFQNNGVVDDSQLPKDRFSAERLKGVDSTLKIQPAKLEDSAVYLCASSLELSMETQYFGPGTRLLVL.

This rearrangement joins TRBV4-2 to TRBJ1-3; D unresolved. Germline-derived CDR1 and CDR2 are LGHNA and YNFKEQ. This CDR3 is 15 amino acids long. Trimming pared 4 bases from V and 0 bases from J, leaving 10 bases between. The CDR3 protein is CASSPQINSGNTIYF. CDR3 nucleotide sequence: TGTGCCAGCAGCCCACAGATAAACTCTGGAAACACCATATATTTT.

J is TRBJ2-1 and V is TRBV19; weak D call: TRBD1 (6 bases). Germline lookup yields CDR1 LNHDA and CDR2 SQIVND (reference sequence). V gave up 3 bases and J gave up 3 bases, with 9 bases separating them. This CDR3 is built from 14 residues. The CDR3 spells CASSIGGFYNEQFF. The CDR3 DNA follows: TGTGCCAGTAGTATTGGGGGCTTCTACAATGAGCAGTTCTTC.

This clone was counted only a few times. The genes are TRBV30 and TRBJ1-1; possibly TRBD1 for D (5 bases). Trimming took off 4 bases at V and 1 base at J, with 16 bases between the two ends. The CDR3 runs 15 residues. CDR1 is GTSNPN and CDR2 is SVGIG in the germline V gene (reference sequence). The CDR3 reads CAWMKFRDWNTEAFF. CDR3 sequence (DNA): TGTGCCTGGATGAAGTTCAGGGACTGGAACACTGAAGCTTTCTTT.

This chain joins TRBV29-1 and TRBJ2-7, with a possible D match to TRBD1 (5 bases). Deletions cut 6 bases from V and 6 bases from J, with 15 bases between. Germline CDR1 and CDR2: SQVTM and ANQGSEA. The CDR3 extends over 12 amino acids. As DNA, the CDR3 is TGCAGCGTCCAGGGTGCCGCCTTCGAGCAGTACTTC. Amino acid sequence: CSVQGAAFEQYF.

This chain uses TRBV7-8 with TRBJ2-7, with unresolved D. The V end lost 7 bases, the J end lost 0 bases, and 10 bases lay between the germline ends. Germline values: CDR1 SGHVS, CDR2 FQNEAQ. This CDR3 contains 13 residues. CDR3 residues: CASTPVSSYEQYF. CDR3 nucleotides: TGTGCCAGCACCCCGGTTAGCTCCTACGAGCAGTACTTC.

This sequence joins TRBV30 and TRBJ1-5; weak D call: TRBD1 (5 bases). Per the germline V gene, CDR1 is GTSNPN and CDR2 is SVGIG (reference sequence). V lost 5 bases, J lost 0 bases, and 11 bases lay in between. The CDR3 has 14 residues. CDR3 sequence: CAWGRQLSNQPQHF. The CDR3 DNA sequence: TGTGCCTGGGGAAGACAGCTTAGCAATCAGCCCCAGCATTTT.

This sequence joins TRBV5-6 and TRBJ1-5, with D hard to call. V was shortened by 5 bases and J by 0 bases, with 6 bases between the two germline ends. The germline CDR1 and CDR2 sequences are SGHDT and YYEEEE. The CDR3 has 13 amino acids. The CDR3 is CASSLYSNQPQHF. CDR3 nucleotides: TGTGCCAGCAGTCTATATAGCAATCAGCCCCAGCATTTT.

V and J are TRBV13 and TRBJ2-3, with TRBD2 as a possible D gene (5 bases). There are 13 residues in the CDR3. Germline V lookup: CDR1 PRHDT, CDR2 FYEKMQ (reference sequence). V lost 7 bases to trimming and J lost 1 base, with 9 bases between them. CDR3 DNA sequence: TGTGCCAGCAACCGGGAACGCACAGATACGCAGTATTTT. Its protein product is CASNRERTDTQYF.

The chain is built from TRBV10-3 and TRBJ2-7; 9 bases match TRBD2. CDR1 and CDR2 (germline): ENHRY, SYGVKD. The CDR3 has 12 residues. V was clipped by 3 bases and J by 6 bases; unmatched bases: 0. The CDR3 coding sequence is TGTGCCATCAGTGATAGCGGGGGCGAGCAGTACTTC. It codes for CAISDSGGEQYF.

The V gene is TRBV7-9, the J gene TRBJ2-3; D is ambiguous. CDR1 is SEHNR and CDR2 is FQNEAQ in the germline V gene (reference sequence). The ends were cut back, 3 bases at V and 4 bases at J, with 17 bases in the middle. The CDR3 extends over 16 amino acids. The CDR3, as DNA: TGTGCCAGCAGCTTGGCCGGGTTAGGCTTCCCAGATACGCAGTATTTT. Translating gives CASSLAGLGFPDTQYF.

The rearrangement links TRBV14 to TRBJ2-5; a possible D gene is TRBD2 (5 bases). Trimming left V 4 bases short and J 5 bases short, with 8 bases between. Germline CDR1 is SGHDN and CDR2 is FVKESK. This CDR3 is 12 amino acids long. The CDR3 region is CASSPEDETQYF. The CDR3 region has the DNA TGTGCCAGCAGCCCGGAGGACGAGACCCAGTACTTC.

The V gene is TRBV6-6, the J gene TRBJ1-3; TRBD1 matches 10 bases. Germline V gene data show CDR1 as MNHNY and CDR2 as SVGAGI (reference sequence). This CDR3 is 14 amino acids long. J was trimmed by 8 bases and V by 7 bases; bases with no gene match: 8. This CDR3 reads CASKMTGGQYTIYF. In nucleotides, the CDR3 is TGTGCCAGCAAAATGACAGGGGGCCAATACACCATATATTTT.

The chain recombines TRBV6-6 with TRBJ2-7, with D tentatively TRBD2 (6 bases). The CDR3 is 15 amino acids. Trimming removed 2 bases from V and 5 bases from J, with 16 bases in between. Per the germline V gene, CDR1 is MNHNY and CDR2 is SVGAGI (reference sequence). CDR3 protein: CASSYGTAGLHEQYF. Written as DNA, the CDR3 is TGTGCCAGCAGTTACGGTACAGCGGGCCTCCACGAGCAGTACTTC.

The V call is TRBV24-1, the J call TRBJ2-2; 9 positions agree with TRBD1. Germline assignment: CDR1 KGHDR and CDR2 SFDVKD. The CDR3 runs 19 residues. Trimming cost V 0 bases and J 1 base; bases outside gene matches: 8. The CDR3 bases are TGTGCCACCAGTGATTTGAGGGACGACAGGGGGAAGAACACCGGGGAGCTGTTTTTT. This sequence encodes CATSDLRDDRGKNTGELFF.

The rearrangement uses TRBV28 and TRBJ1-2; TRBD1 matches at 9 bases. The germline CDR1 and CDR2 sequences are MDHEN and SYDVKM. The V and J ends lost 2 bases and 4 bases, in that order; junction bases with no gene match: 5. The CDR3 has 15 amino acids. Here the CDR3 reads CASSLAGQGLYGYTF. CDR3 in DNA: TGTGCCAGCAGTTTAGCGGGACAGGGACTCTATGGCTACACCTTC.

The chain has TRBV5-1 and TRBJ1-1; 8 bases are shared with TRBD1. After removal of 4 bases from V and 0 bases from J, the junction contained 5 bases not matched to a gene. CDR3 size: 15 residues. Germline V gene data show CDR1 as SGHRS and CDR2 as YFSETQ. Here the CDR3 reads CASSTGTGMNTEAFF. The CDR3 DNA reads TGCGCCAGCAGCACCGGGACAGGCATGAACACTGAAGCTTTCTTT. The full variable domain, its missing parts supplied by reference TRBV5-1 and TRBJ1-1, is KAGVTQTPRYLIKTRGQQVTLSCSPISGHRSVSWYQQTPGQGLQFLFEYFSETQRNKGNFPGRFSGRQFSNSRSEMNVSTLELGDSALYLCASSTGTGMNTEAFFGQGTRLTVV.

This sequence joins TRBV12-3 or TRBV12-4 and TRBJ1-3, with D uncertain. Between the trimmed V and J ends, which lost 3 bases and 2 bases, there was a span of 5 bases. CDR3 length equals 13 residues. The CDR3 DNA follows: TGTGCCAGCAGTTTTTCTCCTGGAAACACCATATATTTT. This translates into CASSFSPGNTIYF.

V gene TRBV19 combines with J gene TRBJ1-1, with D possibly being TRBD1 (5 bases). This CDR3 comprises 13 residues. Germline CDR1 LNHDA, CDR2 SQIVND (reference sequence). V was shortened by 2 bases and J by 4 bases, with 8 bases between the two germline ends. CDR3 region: CASSIFGATEAFF. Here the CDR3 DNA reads TGTGCCAGTAGTATATTTGGGGCCACTGAAGCTTTCTTT.

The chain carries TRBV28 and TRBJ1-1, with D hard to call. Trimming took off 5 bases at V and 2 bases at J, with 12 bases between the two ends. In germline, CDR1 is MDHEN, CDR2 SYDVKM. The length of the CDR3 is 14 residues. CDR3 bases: TGTGCCAGCAGTGGGGAGAACCTTAACACTGAAGCTTTCTTT. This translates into CASSGENLNTEAFF. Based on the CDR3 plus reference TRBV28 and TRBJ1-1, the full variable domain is DVKVTQSSRYLVKRTGEKVFLECVQDMDHENMFWYRQDPGLGLRLIYFSYDVKMKEKGDIPEGYSVSREKKERFSLILESASTNQTSMYLCASSGENLNTEAFFGQGTRLTVV.

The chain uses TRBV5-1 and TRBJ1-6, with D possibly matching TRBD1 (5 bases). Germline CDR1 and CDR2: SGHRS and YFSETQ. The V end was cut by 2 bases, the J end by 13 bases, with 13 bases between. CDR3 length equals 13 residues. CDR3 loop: CASSFVEGRPLHF. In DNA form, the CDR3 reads TGCGCCAGCAGCTTTGTGGAGGGGCGGCCCCTCCACTTT.

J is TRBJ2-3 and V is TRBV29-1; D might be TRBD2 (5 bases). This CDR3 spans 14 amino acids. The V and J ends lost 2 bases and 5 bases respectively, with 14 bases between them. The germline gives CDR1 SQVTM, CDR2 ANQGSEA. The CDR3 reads CSVERNAGGDTQYF. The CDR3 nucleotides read TGCAGCGTTGAACGAAATGCGGGTGGAGATACGCAGTATTTT.

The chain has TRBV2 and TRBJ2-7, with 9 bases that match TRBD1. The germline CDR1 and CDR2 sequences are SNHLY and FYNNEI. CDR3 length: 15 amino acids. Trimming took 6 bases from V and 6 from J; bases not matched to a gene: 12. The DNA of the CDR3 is TGTGCCAGCAGCGGAGACAGGGGGGGAGTCGGCGAGCAGTACTTC. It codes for CASSGDRGGVGEQYF.

The CDR3 nucleotides read TGTGCCAGCAGCGTGATGTTCGGGCCCGGGGGAACTAACACCGGGGAGCTGTTTTTT. Its protein is CASSVMFGPGGTNTGELFF. The V gene is TRBV9, the J gene TRBJ2-2; weak D call: TRBD2 (6 bases). Germline CDR1 is SGDLS and CDR2 is YYNGEE. CDR3 length: 19 residues. The V end lost 2 bases, the J end lost 2 bases, and 22 bases lay between the germline ends.